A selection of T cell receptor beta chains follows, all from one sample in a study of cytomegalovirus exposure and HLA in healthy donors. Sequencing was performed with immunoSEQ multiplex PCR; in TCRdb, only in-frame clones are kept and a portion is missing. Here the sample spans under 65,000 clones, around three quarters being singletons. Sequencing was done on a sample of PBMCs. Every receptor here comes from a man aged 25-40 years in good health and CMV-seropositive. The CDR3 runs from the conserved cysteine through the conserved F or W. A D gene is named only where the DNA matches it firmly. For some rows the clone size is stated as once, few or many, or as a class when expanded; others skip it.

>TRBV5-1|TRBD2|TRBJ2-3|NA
TGCGCCAGCGGACCGACTAGCACCAGCACAGATACGCAGTATTTT
CASGPTSTSTDTQYF
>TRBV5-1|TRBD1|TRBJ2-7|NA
TGCGCCAGCAGCCATCCGGGACAGGGGGCTGATGAGCAGTACTTC
CASSHPGQGADEQYF
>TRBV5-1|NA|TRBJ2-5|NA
TGCGCCAGCAGCGGGGAGCAGATGGGGGGTCTTGAGACCCAGTACTTC
CASSGEQMGGLETQYF
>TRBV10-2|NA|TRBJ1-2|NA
TGCGCCAGCAGTGAGTCTTCACAGAGCTATGGCTACACCTTC
CASSESSQSYGYTF
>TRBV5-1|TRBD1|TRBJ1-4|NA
TGCGCCAGCAGCTTACCAGGGGGCTCAACTAATGAAAAACTGTTTTTT
CASSLPGGSTNEKLFF
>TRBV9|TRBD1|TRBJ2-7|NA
TGTGCCAGCAGCGGGTCGACAGGGCCTTCTTACGAGCAGTACTTC
CASSGSTGPSYEQYF
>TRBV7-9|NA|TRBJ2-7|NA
TGTGCCAGCAGCTTAGAACCTGGGGCCCCCTACGAGCAGTACTTC
CASSLEPGAPYEQYF
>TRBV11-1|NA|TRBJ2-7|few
TGTGCCAGCAGCCAGGAATACGAGCAGTACTTC
CASSQEYEQYF
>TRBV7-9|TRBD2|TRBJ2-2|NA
TGTGCCAGCAGCTTAGCGCTGGGACTAGCGTCCGGGGAGCTGTTTTTT
CASSLALGLASGELFF
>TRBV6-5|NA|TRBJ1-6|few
TGTGCCAGCAGTTACTCCGAGGGTGCGAATAATTCACCCCTCCACTTT
CASSYSEGANNSPLHF
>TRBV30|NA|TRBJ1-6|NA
TGTGCCGTCCGAGACAAGAATTCACCCCTCCACTTT
CAVRDKNSPLHF
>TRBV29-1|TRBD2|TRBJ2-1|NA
TGCAGCCCTGTATCCAGCGGGGGGGCTCAGGAGCAGTTCTTC
CSPVSSGGAQEQFF
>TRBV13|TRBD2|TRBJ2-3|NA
TGTGCCAGCAGCCATGGACTAGCGGGGGGTCGGACCGATACGCAGTATTTT
CASSHGLAGGRTDTQYF
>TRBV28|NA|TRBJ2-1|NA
TGTGCCAGCAGTTCGGACAGCTACAATGAGCAGTTCTTC
CASSSDSYNEQFF
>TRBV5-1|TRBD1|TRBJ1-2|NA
TGCGCCAGCAGCTTGGCGGGATTACAGGGGGCAGGTGGCTACACCTTC
CASSLAGLQGAGGYTF
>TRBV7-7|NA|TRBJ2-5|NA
TGTGCCAGCAGCTCCTACTGGGTAGCCTCCGAAGAGCAGTACTTC
CASSSYWVASEEQYF
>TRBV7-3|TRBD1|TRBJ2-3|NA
TGTGCCAGCAGCTTAGTCGGGACAGGAAACACAGATACGCAGTATTTT
CASSLVGTGNTDTQYF
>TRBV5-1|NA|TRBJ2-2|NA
TGCGCCAGCAGCTTGGCCACGAACACCGGGGAGCTGTTTTTT
CASSLATNTGELFF
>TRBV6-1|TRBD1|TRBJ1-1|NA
TGTGCCAGCAGTGTCACGGACAGGGTAGGCACTGAAGCTTTCTTT
CASSVTDRVGTEAFF
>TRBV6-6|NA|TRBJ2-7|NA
TGTGCCAGCAGTCCGAGGGTACGGTCTGACGAGCAGTACTTC
CASSPRVRSDEQYF
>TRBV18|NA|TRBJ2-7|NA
TGTGCCAGCTCACCAGGTATCAGCTACGAGCAGTACTTC
CASSPGISYEQYF
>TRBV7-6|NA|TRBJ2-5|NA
TGTGCCAGCAGCTTAGGCAGCCAAGAGACCCAGTACTTC
CASSLGSQETQYF
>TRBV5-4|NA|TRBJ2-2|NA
TGTGCCAGCAGCTTGGGAGGGGGTAATCCTAAACGGGCCGGGGAGCTGTTTTTT
CASSLGGGNPKRAGELFF
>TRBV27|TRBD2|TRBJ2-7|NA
TGTGCCAGCAGGGCGGGGGCCTACGAGCAGTACTTC
CASRAGAYEQYF
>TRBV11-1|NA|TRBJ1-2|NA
TGTGCCAGCAGCCCCCGAGGCAGCCACCTAGGCTACACCTTC
CASSPRGSHLGYTF
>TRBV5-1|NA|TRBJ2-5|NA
TGCGCCAGCAGGTCTCTAGGCCTAGAAGAGACCCAGTACTTC
CASRSLGLEETQYF
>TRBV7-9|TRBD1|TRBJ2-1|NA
TGTGCCAGCAGCACAACCGGGACAGGGGGCGAGGGGCAGTTCTTC
CASSTTGTGGEGQFF
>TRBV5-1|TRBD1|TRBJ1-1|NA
TGCGCCAGCAGCTCCCCCGGGACAGGGGGCCTGAACACTGAAGCTTTCTTT
CASSSPGTGGLNTEAFF
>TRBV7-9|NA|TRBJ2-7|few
TGTGCCAGCAGCTCCGAGCACTACGAGCAGTACTTC
CASSSEHYEQYF
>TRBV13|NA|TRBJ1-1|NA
TGTGCCAGCATCCCGGGCAGGGCGCGCACTGAAGCTTTCTTT
CASIPGRARTEAFF
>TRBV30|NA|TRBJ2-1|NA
TGTGCGGGTCAAACTCAGGGGACCTACAATGAGCAGTTCTTC
CAGQTQGTYNEQFF
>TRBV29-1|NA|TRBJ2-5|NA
TGCAGCGTAGCCCTACGTTTGGTAGAGACCCAGTACTTC
CSVALRLVETQYF
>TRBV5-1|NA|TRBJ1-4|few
TGCGCCAGCAGCCCCGGACAGAGAACCGAAAAACTGTTTTTT
CASSPGQRTEKLFF
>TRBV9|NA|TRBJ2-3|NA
TGTGCCAGCAGCGTGGGGGGGCGCATGGGAGATACGCAGTATTTT
CASSVGGRMGDTQYF
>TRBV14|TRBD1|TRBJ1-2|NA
TGTGCCAGCAGCCTAACCCGACAGGGGGCGGGTGGCTACACCTTC
CASSLTRQGAGGYTF
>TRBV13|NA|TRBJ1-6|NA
TGTGCCAGCAGCTTAGGCCGTGGAGTTGTGGCAGGGCAAGCCCTCCACTTT
CASSLGRGVVAGQALHF
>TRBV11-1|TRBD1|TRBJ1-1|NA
TGTGCCAGCACAGGGACAGGGAGCACTGAAGCTTTCTTT
CASTGTGSTEAFF
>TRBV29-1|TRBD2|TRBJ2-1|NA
TGCAGCGTCCCTCTAGCGGGGTCCTACAATGAGCAGTTCTTC
CSVPLAGSYNEQFF
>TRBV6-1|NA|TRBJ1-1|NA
TGTGCCAGCAGTAACCGGGGGGGTATCACTGAAGCTTTCTTT
CASSNRGGITEAFF
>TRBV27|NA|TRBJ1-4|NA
TGTGCCAGCAGTTTTTCGGGCAGGGGAGGGAAGTCTAATGAAAAACTGTTTTTT
CASSFSGRGGKSNEKLFF
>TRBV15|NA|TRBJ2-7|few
TGTGCCACCAGCAGGTACAATGGGGGCCTCAACGAGCAGTACTTC
CATSRYNGGLNEQYF